This T cell receptor beta chain was captured by sequencing in a study of blood T cell repertoires in COVID-19. The CDR3 runs to 15 residues. From germline, CDR1 is MDHEN and CDR2 SYDVKM. The V gene lost 6 bases and the J gene lost 0 bases, with 11 bases spanning the gap. TCRdb's table, derived via immunoSEQ multiplex PCR, lists solely in-frame clones and lacks some. The sample has some 200,000 clones; 80% to 85% are singletons. The receptor's source is a human donor with acute or convalescent COVID-19. The donor label of this sample is uncertain. The V gene is TRBV28, the J gene TRBJ2-2; D possibly corresponds to TRBD2 (6 bases). The specimen sequenced was peripheral blood. CDR3 DNA: TGTGCCAGCAGCCTCGGGAGCGCGAACACCGGGGAGCTGTTTTTT. It codes for CASSLGSANTGELFF.